The rows below give T cell receptor beta chains drawn from one sample of a study of blood T cells in healthy people across ages. TCRdb itself ran the 5' RACE reads through MiXCR, one entry per CDR3 protein. Of 800,000 to 950,000 distinct CDR3 sequences in the sample, about 48% are singletons; the top ten hold 13%. The sequencing sample was made of blood. The receptors were sampled from a young man in good health. Both conserved end residues are part of each CDR3. The order of the fields is clone size, D gene, V gene, J gene, CDR3 DNA, CDR3 protein. A D gene is named only where the DNA matches it firmly. A clone size is listed for some rows: how often the clone was seen (once, few, many), or a class if it is expanded.

few	NA	TRBV20-1	TRBJ2-7	TGCAGTGCTGCCGGACAGTTGAGGGTCAACGAGCAGTACTTC	CSAAGQLRVNEQYF
NA	NA	TRBV11-1	TRBJ2-1	TGTGCCAGCAGCTTTGGTTCTACCTCCTACAATGAGCAGTTCTTC	CASSFGSTSYNEQFF
few	NA	TRBV20-1	TRBJ2-1	TGCAGTGCACCCGGGACACTTACTTCGGGTGAGCAGTTCTTC	CSAPGTLTSGEQFF
NA	NA	TRBV4-1	TRBJ1-5	TGCGCCAGCAGCCAAGATGACGTGCATGAGAATCAGCCCCAGCATTTT	CASSQDDVHENQPQHF
NA	TRBD2	TRBV5-1	TRBJ2-7	TGCGCCAGCAGCCCGGGAGGGTCTCAGGGGTACGAGCAGTACTTC	CASSPGGSQGYEQYF
few	NA	TRBV7-9	TRBJ1-1	TGTGCCAGCAGCTTAGGGACGGCTGAAGCTTTCTTT	CASSLGTAEAFF
NA	NA	TRBV7-2	TRBJ2-2	TGTGCCAGCAGCTTGGACAAAAATTCACGGGCCGGGGAGCTGTTTTTT	CASSLDKNSRAGELFF
NA	NA	TRBV7-9	TRBJ2-7	TGTGCCAGCAGCTTAGGTCCCCAATCCTACGAGCAGTACTTC	CASSLGPQSYEQYF
few	NA	TRBV6-6	TRBJ1-5	TGTGCCAGCAGTTACTCGGGGGGACGGGGCAATCAGCCCCAGCATTTT	CASSYSGGRGNQPQHF
NA	NA	TRBV6-1	TRBJ2-6	TGTGCCAGCAGTGAGGGGAACGGGGCCAACGTCCTGACTTTC	CASSEGNGANVLTF
NA	TRBD1	TRBV10-3	TRBJ2-7	TGTGCCAGCTCGGACGGGACAGGGTATTACGAGCAGTACTTC	CASSDGTGYYEQYF
few	TRBD1	TRBV6-5	TRBJ2-5	TGTGCCAGCAGTTACCGACAGGGGATGGGAGAGACCCAGTACTTC	CASSYRQGMGETQYF
NA	TRBD1	TRBV5-6	TRBJ2-5	TGTGCCAGCAGCTTGTACAGGGGAAAGATGGAGACCCAGTACTTC	CASSLYRGKMETQYF
NA	NA	TRBV12-3/TRBV12-4	TRBJ1-2	TGTGCCAGCAGCGGGACATCCTATGGCTACACCTTC	CASSGTSYGYTF
few	TRBD2	TRBV3-1	TRBJ2-5	TGTGCCAGCAGCCACGCCGGACTAGGCGACATCGAGACCCAGTACTTC	CASSHAGLGDIETQYF
NA	NA	TRBV7-2	TRBJ2-1	TGTGCCAGCAGCTTGATCAGGAACAATGAGCAGTTCTTC	CASSLIRNNEQFF
NA	TRBD2	TRBV7-2	TRBJ2-1	TGTGCCAGCAGCTTAGCCCAAGGGACTAGCAATGAGCAGTTCTTC	CASSLAQGTSNEQFF